This T cell receptor (beta chain) was profiled in a study of technical replicates of blood from several donors (dated by TCRdb to 2016 to 2017). CDR1 and CDR2, per the germline V gene, are SGDLS and YYNGEE. The junction shows trimming of 0 bases on V and 1 base on J, plus 11 bases between the germline ends. The CDR3 numbers 16 residues from cysteine through phenylalanine. The CDR3 DNA has 48 bases and is translated from base 1. About this clone itself: Its specific antigen is unknown. The input lacks base qualities; no much larger clone sits a single base away.

Receptor amplification or capture employed the immunoSEQ multiplex PCR assay. Not all clones reach the TCRdb copy of this immuneACCESS table, which keeps in-frame sequences only. Checked studies attribute under half of the gap to unresolved V genes and leave the rest unexplained. For this sample the table gives about 100,000 clones, of which almost 96% were detected only once. Roughly 0.22% of the sample goes to the ten largest clones. Sequencing was carried out using T cells isolated from PBMCs. This sequence originates from a human donor in good health. The rearrangement combines TRBV9 with TRBJ1-3; confidence is insufficient to name the D gene. The nucleotides are TGTGCCAGCAGCGTAGCTACGAACCCATCTGGAAACACCATATATTTT. Its product reads: CASSVATNPSGNTIYF.